These 9 T cell receptor beta chains originate from one sample sequenced in a study of shared clonotypes between healthy human individuals. Only in-frame clones appear in the TCRdb table, and some are missing; sequencing was by immunoSEQ multiplex PCR. The sample yields over 950,000 clones, roughly 77% seen once. Sequencing was performed on memory CD4+ T cells from PBMCs. As for subset: CD45RA-negative fraction. These receptors were collected from a man between 18 and 29 years old in good health. Some clones in this sample may be carry-over from other donors' samples.

The chain has TRBV7-2 and TRBJ2-2; no definite D call. Germline assignment: CDR1 SGHTA and CDR2 FQGNSA. The CDR3 has 16 residues. Deletions cut 4 bases from V and 5 bases from J, with 17 bases between. CDR3 protein: CASSWAGSRTTGELFF. The CDR3 DNA reads as TGTGCCAGCAGCTGGGCCGGGTCAAGAACGACCGGGGAGCTGTTTTTT.

The chain employs TRBV4-1 and TRBJ1-5, with 10 positions matching TRBD1. CDR1 and CDR2 (germline): MGHRA, YSYEKL. Trimming took 2 bases from V and 6 from J; bases not matched to a gene: 4. CDR3 length: 15 residues. CDR3 sequence reads: CASSQWDRGTQPQHF. The CDR3 region has the DNA TGCGCCAGCAGCCAATGGGACAGGGGAACTCAGCCCCAGCATTTT.

This chain uses TRBV10-3 with TRBJ1-1, with D hard to call. V was shortened by 0 bases and J by 0 bases, with 8 bases between the two germline ends. This CDR3 is 15 amino acids long. Per the germline V gene, CDR1 is ENHRY and CDR2 is SYGVKD. CDR3 amino acids: CAISESSVMNTEAFF. CDR3 in DNA: TGTGCCATCAGTGAGTCATCAGTAATGAACACTGAAGCTTTCTTT.

This clone has more than one count but fewer than ten. CDR3 region: CASSPGTSRADTQYF. The DNA for the CDR3 is TGTGCCAGCAGCCCCGGTACCTCCCGGGCAGATACGCAGTATTTT. The chain recombines TRBV7-3 with TRBJ2-3; D gene unclear. CDR3 size: 15 residues. CDR1 and CDR2 from the germline V gene are SGHTA and FQGTGA. V lost 5 bases, J lost 4 bases, and 16 bases lay in between.

Only one count was recorded for this clone. The V gene is TRBV28, the J gene TRBJ2-2, with 8 bases matching TRBD2. The CDR3 covers 15 residues. Germline V lookup: CDR1 MDHEN, CDR2 SYDVKM. With 3 bases clipped from V and 4 bases from J, the junction kept 4 bases outside the gene matches. The CDR3 bases are TGTGCCAGCAGTTTTGGGAGCGGGGGCACCGGGGAGCTGTTTTTT. This gives the protein CASSFGSGGTGELFF.

The CDR3 DNA reads as TGTGCCAGCAGTTGGACTAGCGGACAAGAGACCCAGTACTTC. Encoded protein: CASSWTSGQETQYF. The J gene is TRBJ2-5, the V gene TRBV6-5; the match to TRBD2 covers 10 bases. The CDR3 spans 14 residues. CDR1 and CDR2 (germline): MNHEY, SVGAGI. V trimming: 4 bases; J trimming: 2 bases; junction bases outside the gene matches: 1.

The sample holds a few counts of this clone. J is TRBJ2-7 and V is TRBV28, with D possibly being TRBD1 (5 bases). V was cut by 7 bases and J by 0 bases, with 16 bases left in between. This CDR3 comprises 15 residues. From germline, CDR1 is MDHEN and CDR2 SYDVKM. CDR3 coding DNA: TGTGCCAGCACCATTGACAGAGTCCCCTCCTACGAGCAGTACTTC. Translated, it gives CASTIDRVPSYEQYF.

The V call is TRBV28, the J call TRBJ2-4, with 9 bases lining up with TRBD1. Germline CDR1 and CDR2: MDHEN and SYDVKM. CDR3 length equals 14 residues. Trimming cost V 7 bases and J 6 bases; bases outside gene matches: 7. This CDR3 is CASNYRGRVNIQYF. The CDR3, as DNA: TGTGCCAGCAACTACAGGGGGCGCGTAAACATTCAGTACTTC.

A word on this clone: The sample contains more than one DNA sequence encoding this CDR3. The rearrangement joins TRBV7-6 to TRBJ2-5; D gene ambiguous. The germline gives CDR1 SGHVS, CDR2 FNYEAQ. The CDR3 is made up of 11 amino acids. V was clipped by 4 bases and J by 2 bases, with 2 bases between them. The CDR3 loop reads CASSSQETQYF. DNA of the CDR3: TGTGCCAGCAGCTCTCAAGAGACCCAGTACTTC.